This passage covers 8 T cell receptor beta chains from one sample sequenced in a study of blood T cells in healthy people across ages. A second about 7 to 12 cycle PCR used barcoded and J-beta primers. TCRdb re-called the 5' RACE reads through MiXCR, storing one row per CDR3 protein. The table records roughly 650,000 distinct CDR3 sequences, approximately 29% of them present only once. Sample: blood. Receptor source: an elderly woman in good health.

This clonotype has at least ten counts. CDR3 sequence: CSVVTGDNYGYTF. The CDR3 DNA is TGCAGCGTTGTCACCGGGGACAACTATGGCTACACCTTC. The rearrangement uses TRBV29-1 and TRBJ1-2; a possible D gene is TRBD1 (5 bases). The ends were cut back, 4 bases at V and 2 bases at J, with 11 bases in the middle. This CDR3 comprises 13 residues. Germline loops: CDR1 SQVTM, CDR2 ANQGSEA.

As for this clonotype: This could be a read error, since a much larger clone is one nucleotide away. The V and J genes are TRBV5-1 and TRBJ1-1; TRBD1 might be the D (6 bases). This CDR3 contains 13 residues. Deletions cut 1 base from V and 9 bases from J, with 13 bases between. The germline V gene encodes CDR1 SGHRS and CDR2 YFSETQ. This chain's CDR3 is CASSLNAGAKAFF. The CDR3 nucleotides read TGCGCCAGCAGCTTGAACGCAGGGGCTAAAGCTTTCTTT.

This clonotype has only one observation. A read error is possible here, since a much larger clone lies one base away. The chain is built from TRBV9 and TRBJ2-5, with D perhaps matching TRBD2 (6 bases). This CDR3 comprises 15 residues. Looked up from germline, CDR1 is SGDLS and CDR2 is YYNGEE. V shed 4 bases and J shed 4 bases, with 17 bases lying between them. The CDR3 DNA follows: TGTGCCAGCAGCTTACAGTCGCGGGGCGCAGAGACCCAGTACTTC. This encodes CASSLQSRGAETQYF. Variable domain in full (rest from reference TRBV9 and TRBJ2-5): DSGVTQTPKHLITATGQRVTLRCSPRSGDLSVYWYQQSLDQGLQFLIQYYNGEERAKGNILERFSAQQFPDLHSELNLSSLELGDSALYFCASSLQSRGAETQYFGPGTRLLVL.

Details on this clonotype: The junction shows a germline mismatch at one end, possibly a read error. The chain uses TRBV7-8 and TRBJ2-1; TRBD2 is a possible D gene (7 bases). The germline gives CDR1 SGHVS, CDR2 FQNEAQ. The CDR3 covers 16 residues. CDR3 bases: TGTGTCAGCAGCTTAGCGGTTGGGGGGGCCTACAACGAGCAGTTCTTC. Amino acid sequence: CVSSLAVGGAYNEQFF.

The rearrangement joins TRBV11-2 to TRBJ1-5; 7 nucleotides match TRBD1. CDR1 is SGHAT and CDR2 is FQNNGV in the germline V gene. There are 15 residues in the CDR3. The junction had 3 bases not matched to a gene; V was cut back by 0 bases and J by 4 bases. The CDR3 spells CASSLDGTVNQPQHF. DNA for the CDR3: TGTGCCAGCAGCTTAGACGGGACAGTAAATCAGCCCCAGCATTTT.

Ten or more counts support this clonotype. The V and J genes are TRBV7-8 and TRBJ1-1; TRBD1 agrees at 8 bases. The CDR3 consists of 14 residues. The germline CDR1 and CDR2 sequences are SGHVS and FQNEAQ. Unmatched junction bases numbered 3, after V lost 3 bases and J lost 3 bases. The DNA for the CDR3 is TGTGCCAGCAGCTTGACAGGGGCTCACACTGAAGCTTTCTTT. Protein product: CASSLTGAHTEAFF. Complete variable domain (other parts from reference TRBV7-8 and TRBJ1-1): GAGVSQSPRYKVAKRGQDVALRCDPISGHVSLFWYQQALGQGPEFLTYFQNEAQLDKSGLPSDRFFAERPEGSVSTLKIQRTQQEDSAVYLCASSLTGAHTEAFFGQGTRLTVV.

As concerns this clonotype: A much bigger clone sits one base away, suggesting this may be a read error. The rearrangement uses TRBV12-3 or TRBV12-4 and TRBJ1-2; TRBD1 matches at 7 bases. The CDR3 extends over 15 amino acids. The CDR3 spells CAGSKGDRANYGYTF. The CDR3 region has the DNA TGTGCCGGCAGTAAAGGTGACAGGGCAAACTATGGCTACACCTTC.

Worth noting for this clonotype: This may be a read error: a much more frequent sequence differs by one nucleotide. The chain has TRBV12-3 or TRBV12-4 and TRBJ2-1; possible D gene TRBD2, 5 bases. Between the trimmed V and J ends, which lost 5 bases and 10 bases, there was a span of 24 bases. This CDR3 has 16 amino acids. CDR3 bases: TGTGCCAGCAGTCTCCGGGGTGGGGTAAGTGGCTACGAGCAGTTCTTC. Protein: CASSLRGGVSGYEQFF.